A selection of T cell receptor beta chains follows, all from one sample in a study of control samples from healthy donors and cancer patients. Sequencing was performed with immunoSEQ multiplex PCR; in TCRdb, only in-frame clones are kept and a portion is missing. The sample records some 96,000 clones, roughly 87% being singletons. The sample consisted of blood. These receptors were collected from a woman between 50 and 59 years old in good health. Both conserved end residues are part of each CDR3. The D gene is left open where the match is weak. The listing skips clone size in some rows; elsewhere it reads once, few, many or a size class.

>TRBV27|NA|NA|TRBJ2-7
CASSFIPAPVGHEQYF
TGTGCCAGCAGTTTTATTCCGGCCCCCGTAGGCCACGAGCAGTACTTC
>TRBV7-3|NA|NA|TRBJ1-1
CASSPRGGPNTEAFF
TGTGCCAGCAGCCCACGGGGAGGGCCTAACACTGAAGCTTTCTTT
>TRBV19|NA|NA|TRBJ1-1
CASSIKWVSDAWEAFF
TGTGCCAGTAGTATAAAGTGGGTCTCGGATGCCTGGGAAGCTTTCTTT
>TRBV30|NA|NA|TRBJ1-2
CAWSTLRGQRGYTF
TGTGCCTGGAGTACACTACGGGGACAAAGGGGCTACACCTTC
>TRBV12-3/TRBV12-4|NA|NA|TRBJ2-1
CASSLIGLVEQFF
TGTGCCAGCAGTTTAATTGGGCTAGTTGAGCAGTTCTTC
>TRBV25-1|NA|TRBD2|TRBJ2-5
CASSERSMVTSGIKTQYF
TGTGCCAGCAGTGAGAGGAGTATGGTGACTAGCGGGATTAAGACCCAGTACTTC
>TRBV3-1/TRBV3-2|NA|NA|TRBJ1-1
CASLLPGGLNTEAFF
TGTGCCAGCCTTCTCCCCGGGGGATTGAACACTGAAGCTTTCTTT
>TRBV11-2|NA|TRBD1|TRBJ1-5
CASSLEGGTGTQPQHF
TGTGCCAGCAGCTTAGAGGGCGGGACAGGGACACAACCCCAGCATTTT
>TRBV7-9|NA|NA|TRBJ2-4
CASSSAQILNRASGRGIQYF
TGTGCCAGCAGCAGCGCGCAAATTTTGAACAGGGCGTCGGGGCGAGGCATTCAGTACTTC
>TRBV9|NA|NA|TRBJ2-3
CASSGQRNTQYF
TGTGCCAGCAGCGGCCAGCGAAATACGCAGTATTTT
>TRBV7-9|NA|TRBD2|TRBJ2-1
CASSFTAGGEQFF
TGTGCCAGCAGCTTCACAGCGGGAGGGGAGCAGTTCTTC
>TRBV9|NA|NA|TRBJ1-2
CASSVGAFQPPYGYTF
TGTGCCAGCAGCGTAGGTGCCTTTCAACCCCCTTATGGCTACACCTTC
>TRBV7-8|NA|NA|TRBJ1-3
CASSLGQGRGPNF
TGTGCCAGCAGCTTAGGGCAGGGTCGGGGACCAAACTTT
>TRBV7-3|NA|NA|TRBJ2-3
CASSLDSQDTQYF
TGTGCCAGCAGCTTAGACTCACAAGATACGCAGTATTTT
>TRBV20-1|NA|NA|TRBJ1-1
CSSRENTEAFF
TGCAGTTCCAGGGAAAACACTGAAGCTTTCTTT
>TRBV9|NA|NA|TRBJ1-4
CASRRGDRIGELFF
TGTGCCAGCAGGCGAGGGGACCGAATTGGGGAACTGTTTTTT
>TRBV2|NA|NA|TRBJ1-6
CASSERDYNSPLHF
TGTGCCAGCAGTGAACGGGACTATAATTCACCCCTCCACTTT
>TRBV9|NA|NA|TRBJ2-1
CASSVNNEQFF
TGTGCCAGCAGCGTAAACAATGAGCAGTTCTTC
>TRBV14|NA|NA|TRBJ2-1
CASSQREPGGLTYNEQFF
TGTGCCAGCAGCCAAAGGGAACCCGGCGGGCTTACCTACAATGAGCAGTTCTTC
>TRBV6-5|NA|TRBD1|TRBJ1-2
CASTRPGQGGYGYTF
TGTGCCAGCACCCGCCCGGGACAGGGGGGCTATGGCTACACCTTC
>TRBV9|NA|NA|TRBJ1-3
CASSGDPDWHIRGQNGNTIYF
TGTGCCAGCAGCGGAGACCCCGACTGGCATATACGGGGCCAGAATGGAAACACCATATATTTT
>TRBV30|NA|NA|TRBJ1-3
CAWSPPPGNTIYF
TGTGCCTGGAGCCCCCCCCCTGGAAACACCATATATTTT
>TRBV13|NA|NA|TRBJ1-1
CASTPFYLERYTEAFF
TGTGCCAGCACCCCGTTCTATCTCGAGAGGTACACTGAAGCTTTCTTT
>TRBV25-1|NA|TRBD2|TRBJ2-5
CAASGAWQETQYF
TGTGCCGCGAGCGGGGCTTGGCAAGAGACCCAGTACTTC
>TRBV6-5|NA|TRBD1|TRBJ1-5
CASSNDRGDYQPQHF
TGTGCCAGCAGTAACGACAGGGGCGACTATCAGCCCCAGCATTTT
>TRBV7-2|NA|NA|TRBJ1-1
CASSLTTPDKAFF
TGTGCCAGCAGCCTAACTACCCCCGATAAAGCTTTCTTT
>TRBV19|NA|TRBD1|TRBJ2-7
CASGTGVPYEQYF
TGTGCCAGTGGGACAGGGGTACCCTACGAGCAGTACTTC
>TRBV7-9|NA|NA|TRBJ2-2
CASSLPNTGELFF
TGTGCCAGCAGCTTACCAAACACCGGGGAGCTGTTTTTT
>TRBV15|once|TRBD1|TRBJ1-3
CATSGDRAGNTIYF
TGTGCCACCAGCGGTGACAGGGCTGGAAACACCATATATTTT
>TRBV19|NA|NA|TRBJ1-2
CASSPGYYGYTF
TGTGCCAGTAGTCCGGGGTACTATGGCTACACCTTC
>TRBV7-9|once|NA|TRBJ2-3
CASSLAGADTDTQYF
TGTGCCAGCAGCTTAGCGGGCGCAGACACAGATACGCAGTATTTT
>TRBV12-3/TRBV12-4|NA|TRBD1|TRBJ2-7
CASSYNRGEQYF
TGTGCCAGCAGTTATAACAGGGGCGAGCAGTACTTC
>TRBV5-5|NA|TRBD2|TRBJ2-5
CASSPGLGRAQYF
TGTGCCAGCAGCCCCGGATTGGGGAGGGCCCAGTACTTC
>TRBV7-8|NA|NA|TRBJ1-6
CASSLVVSAENNSPLHF
TGTGCCAGCAGCTTAGTGGTCTCGGCCGAGAATAATTCACCCCTCCACTTT
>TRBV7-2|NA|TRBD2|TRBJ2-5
CASSLARRGGGNQETQYF
TGTGCCAGCAGCTTAGCACGCCGTGGCGGGGGGAACCAAGAGACCCAGTACTTC
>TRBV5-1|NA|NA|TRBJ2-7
CASSLYGGTIYEQYF
TGCGCCAGCAGCTTATATGGTGGCACGATCTACGAGCAGTACTTC
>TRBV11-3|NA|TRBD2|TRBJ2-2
CASSSGGRNGELFF
TGTGCCAGCAGCTCGGGGGGGCGCAACGGGGAGCTGTTTTTT
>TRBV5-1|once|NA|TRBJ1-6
CASSSLVGGRNSPLHF
TGCGCCAGCAGCTCACTTGTGGGGGGCAGGAATTCACCCCTCCACTTT
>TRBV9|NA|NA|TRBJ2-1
CASSLSGVPYNEQFF
TGTGCCAGCAGCCTTTCGGGAGTCCCCTACAATGAGCAGTTCTTC
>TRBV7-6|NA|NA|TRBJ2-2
CASSLGGPLGELFF
TGTGCCAGCAGCTTAGGAGGGCCCCTGGGGGAGCTGTTTTTT
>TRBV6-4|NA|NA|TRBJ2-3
CASSDAPQDTQYF
TGTGCCAGCAGTGACGCCCCCCAAGATACGCAGTATTTT
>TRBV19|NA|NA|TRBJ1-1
CASTRGVGTEAFF
TGTGCCAGCACCCGAGGGGTCGGGACTGAAGCTTTCTTT
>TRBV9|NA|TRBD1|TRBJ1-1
CASSPTGGFTEAFF
TGTGCCAGCAGCCCGACAGGGGGCTTCACTGAAGCTTTCTTT
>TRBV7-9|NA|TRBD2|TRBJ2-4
CASSYLSYSGDIQYF
TGTGCCAGCAGCTATCTGTCTTACAGCGGGGACATTCAGTACTTC
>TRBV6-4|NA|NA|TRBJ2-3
CASSDSIATDTQYF
TGTGCCAGCAGTGACTCGATCGCCACAGATACGCAGTATTTT
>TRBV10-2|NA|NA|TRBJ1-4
CASSEARGGGPIGEKLFF
TGCGCCAGCAGTGAGGCCCGGGGAGGCGGCCCAATTGGGGAAAAACTGTTTTTT
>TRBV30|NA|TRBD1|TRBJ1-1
CAWRGTDRWGTEAFF
TGTGCCTGGAGGGGGACAGACAGATGGGGCACTGAAGCTTTCTTT
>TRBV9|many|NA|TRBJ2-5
CASSVAWQVGETQYF
TGTGCCAGCAGCGTAGCCTGGCAGGTGGGAGAGACCCAGTACTTC
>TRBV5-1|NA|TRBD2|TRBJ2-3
CASSRLAGGITDTQYF
TGCGCCAGCAGCCGACTAGCGGGAGGAATCACAGATACGCAGTATTTT